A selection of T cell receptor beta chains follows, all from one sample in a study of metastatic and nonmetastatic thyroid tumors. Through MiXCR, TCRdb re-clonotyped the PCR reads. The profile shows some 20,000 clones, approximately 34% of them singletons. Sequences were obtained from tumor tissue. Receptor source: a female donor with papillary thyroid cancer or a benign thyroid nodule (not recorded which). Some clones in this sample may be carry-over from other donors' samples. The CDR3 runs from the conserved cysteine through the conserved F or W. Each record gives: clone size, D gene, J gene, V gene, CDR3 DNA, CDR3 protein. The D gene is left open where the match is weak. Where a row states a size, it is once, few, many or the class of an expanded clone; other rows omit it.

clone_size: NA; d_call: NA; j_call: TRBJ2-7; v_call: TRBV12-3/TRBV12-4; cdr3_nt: TGTGCCAGCAGCCGCGAACAGGGACTCGAGCAGTACTTC; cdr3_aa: CASSREQGLEQYF
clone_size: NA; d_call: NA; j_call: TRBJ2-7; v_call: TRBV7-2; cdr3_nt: TGTGCCAGCAGCTTAGCGTTCGACGAGCAGTACTTC; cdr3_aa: CASSLAFDEQYF
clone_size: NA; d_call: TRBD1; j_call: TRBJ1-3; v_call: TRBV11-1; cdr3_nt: TGTGCCAGCAGCTCACCGCTGGGACAGCTGAGCTCTGGAAACACCATATATTTT; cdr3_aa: CASSSPLGQLSSGNTIYF
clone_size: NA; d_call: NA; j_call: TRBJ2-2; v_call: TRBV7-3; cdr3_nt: TGTGCCAGCAGCTTAATGGGCAGGGGTAACACCGGGGAGCTGTTTTTT; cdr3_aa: CASSLMGRGNTGELFF
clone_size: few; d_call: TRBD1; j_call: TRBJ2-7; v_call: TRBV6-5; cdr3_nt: TGTGCCAGCAGTTCGGGACAGGGGGCAAACGAGCAGTACTTC; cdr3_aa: CASSSGQGANEQYF
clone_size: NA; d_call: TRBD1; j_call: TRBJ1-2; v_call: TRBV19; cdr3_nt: TGTGCCAGTAGCCGGGACAGGGCCAGCTATGGCTACACCTTC; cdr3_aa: CASSRDRASYGYTF
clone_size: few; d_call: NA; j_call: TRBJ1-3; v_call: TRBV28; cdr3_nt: TGTGCCAGCGGCACCAGTGCTAGGGGTTTCTCTGGAAACACCATATATTTT; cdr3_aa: CASGTSARGFSGNTIYF
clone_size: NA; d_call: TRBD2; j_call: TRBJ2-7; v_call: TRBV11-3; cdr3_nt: TGTGCCAGCAGCTTTCTAGCGGGGGCTTACGAGCAGTACTTC; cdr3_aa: CASSFLAGAYEQYF
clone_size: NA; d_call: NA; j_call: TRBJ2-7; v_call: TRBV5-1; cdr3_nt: TGCGCCAGCAGCCATGACTCCTACGAGCAGTACTTC; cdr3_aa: CASSHDSYEQYF
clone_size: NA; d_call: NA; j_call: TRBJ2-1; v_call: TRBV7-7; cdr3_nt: TGTGCCAGCAGCCCCCAGTTCGGGAATGAGCAGTTCTTC; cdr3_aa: CASSPQFGNEQFF
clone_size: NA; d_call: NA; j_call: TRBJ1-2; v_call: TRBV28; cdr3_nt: TGTGCCAGCAGTCCTTCAGACAGGAGCTATGGCTACACCTTC; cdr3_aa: CASSPSDRSYGYTF
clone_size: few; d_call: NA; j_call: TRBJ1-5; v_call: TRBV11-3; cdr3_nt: TGTGCCAGCAGCCACCTCAGGGGAAAGGTAGGTCAGCCCCAGCATTTT; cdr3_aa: CASSHLRGKVGQPQHF
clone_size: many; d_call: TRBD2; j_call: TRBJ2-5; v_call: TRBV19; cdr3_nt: TGTGCCAGACCAGCGCGGGGGAAGACCCAGTACTTC; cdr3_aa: CARPARGKTQYF
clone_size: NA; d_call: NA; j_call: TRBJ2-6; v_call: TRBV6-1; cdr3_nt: TGTGCCAGCAGTGTTACAGGGACTGGGGCCAACGTCCTGACTTTC; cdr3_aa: CASSVTGTGANVLTF
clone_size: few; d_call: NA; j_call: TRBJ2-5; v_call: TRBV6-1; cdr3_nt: TGTGCCAGCGTCCACCGGGACTACCAAGAGACCCAGTACTTC; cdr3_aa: CASVHRDYQETQYF
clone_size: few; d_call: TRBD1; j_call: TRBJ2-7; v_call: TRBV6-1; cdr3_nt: TGTGCCAGCAGTGTTTCAGGGACAGGGGGCTACGAGCAGTACTTC; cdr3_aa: CASSVSGTGGYEQYF
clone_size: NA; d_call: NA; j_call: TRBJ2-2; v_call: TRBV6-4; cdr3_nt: TGTGCCAGCAGTGAGTCGGGAGACACCGGGGAGCTGTTTTTT; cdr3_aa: CASSESGDTGELFF
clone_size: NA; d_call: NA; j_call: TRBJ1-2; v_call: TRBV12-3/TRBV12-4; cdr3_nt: TGTGCCAGCACCCCACCCAGGGTCGACTATGGCTACACCTTC; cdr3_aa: CASTPPRVDYGYTF
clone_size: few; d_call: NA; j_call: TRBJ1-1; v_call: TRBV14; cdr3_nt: TGTGCCAGCAGCCGGGGGGGCGTTGGCACTGAAGCTTTCTTT; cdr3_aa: CASSRGGVGTEAFF
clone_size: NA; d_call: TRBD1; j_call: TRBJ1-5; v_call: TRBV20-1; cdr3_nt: TGCAGTGCTGAACCCGGGACAGGTATTGGGCCCCAGCATTTT; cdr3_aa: CSAEPGTGIGPQHF
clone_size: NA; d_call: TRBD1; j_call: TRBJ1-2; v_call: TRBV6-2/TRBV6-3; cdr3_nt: TGTGCCAGCAGTTACGGGGTCGAGACAGGGGTCCCGCCTAACTATGGCTACACCTTC; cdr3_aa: CASSYGVETGVPPNYGYTF
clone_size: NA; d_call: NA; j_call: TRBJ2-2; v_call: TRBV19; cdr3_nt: TGTGCCAGTAGGACGGCCCTCGGGGTAGGCGGGGAGCTGTTTTTT; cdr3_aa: CASRTALGVGGELFF
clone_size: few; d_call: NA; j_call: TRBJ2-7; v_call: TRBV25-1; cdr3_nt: TGTGCCAGCAGTGAGAACGAGCAGTACTTC; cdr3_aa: CASSENEQYF
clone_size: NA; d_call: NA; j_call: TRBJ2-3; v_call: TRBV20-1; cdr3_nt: TGCAGTGCTAGAGATTCGCTACCCCCTATTGGAACAGATACGCAGTATTTT; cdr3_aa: CSARDSLPPIGTDTQYF
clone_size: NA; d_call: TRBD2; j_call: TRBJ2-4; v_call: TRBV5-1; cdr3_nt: TGCGCCAGTAGCTTCTTTGGGGGGGACAACATTCAGTACTTC; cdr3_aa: CASSFFGGDNIQYF
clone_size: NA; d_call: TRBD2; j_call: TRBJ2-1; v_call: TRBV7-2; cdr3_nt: TGTGCCAGCAGCCTAGCGGGAGTCTACAATGAGCAGTTCTTC; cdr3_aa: CASSLAGVYNEQFF
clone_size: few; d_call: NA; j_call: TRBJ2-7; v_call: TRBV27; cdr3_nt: TGTGCCAGCGCCCTACGGGTAGCGGAATTCTCCTACGAGCAGTACTTC; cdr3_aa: CASALRVAEFSYEQYF
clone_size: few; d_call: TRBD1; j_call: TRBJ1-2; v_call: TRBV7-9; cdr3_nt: TGTGCCAGCAGCGGGACAGCTTATGGCTACACCTTC; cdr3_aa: CASSGTAYGYTF
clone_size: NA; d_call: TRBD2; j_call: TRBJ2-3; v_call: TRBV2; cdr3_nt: TGTGCCAGCAGTGAAGCGCTAGCGGAGCAGTATTTT; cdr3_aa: CASSEALAEQYF
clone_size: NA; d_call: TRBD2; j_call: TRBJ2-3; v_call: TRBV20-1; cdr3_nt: TGCAGTGCTACCAGTAGCGGGAGGGCCAGTAGCACAGATACGCAGTATTTT; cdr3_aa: CSATSSGRASSTDTQYF
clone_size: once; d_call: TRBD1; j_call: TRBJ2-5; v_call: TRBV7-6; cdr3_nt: TGTGCCAGCAGCTCCGGGACAGGGGAGGTGGAGACCCAGTACTTC; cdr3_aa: CASSSGTGEVETQYF
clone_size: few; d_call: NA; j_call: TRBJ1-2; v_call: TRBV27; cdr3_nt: TGTGCCAGCTCCTTTCTAAGGTCGGGCTATGGCTACACCTTC; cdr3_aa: CASSFLRSGYGYTF
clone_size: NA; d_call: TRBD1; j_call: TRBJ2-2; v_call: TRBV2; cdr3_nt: TGTGCCAGCAGCACCCACAGGGGAATCGGGGAGCTGTTTTTT; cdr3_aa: CASSTHRGIGELFF
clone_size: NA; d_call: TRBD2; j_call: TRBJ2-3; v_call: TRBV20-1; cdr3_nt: TGCAGTGCTAGAGATCAGGCGGGAGGGTCTTATACGCAGTATTTT; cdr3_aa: CSARDQAGGSYTQYF
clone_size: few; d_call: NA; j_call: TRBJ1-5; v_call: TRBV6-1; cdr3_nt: TGTGCCAGCAGCTCCCAGGATCAGCCCCAGCATTTT; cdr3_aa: CASSSQDQPQHF
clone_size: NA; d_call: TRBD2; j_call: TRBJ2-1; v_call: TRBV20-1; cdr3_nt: TGCAGTGCACCGACTAGCGGGAGGGGTAATGAGCAGTTCTTC; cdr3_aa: CSAPTSGRGNEQFF
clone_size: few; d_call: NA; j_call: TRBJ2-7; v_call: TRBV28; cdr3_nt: TGTGCCAGCAGAGAGGGTTTCTCCTACGAGCAGTACTTC; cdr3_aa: CASREGFSYEQYF
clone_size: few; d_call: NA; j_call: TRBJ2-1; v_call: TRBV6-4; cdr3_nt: TGTGCCACTAGGTGGGGTGGTGAGCAGTTCTTC; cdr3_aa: CATRWGGEQFF
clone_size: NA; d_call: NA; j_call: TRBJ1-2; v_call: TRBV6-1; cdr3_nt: TGTGCCAGCAGTCCGGGACAATACTATGGCTACACCTTC; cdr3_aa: CASSPGQYYGYTF
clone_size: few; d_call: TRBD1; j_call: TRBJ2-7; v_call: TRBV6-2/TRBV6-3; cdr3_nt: TGTGCCAGCGGGGGGGACAGGGTCTTCTACGAGCAGTACTTC; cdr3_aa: CASGGDRVFYEQYF
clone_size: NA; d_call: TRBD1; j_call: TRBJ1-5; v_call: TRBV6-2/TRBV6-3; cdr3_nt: TGTGCCAGCAGTTACGGGCAGGGGGCACTTCAGCCCCAGCATTTT; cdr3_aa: CASSYGQGALQPQHF
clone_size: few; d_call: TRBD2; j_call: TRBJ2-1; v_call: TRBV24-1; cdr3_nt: TGTGCCACCAGTGATCTCGGGACTAGCGGCGAGGGGGTGCAGTTCTTC; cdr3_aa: CATSDLGTSGEGVQFF
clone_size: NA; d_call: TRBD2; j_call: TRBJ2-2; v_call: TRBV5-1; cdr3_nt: TGCGCCAGCAGCTTGGTGCTAGCGGGAGACGGCGGGGAGCTGTTTTTT; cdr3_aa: CASSLVLAGDGGELFF